This TCR beta chain was captured by sequencing in a study of blood T cell repertoires in COVID-19. The method was immunoSEQ multiplex PCR; TCRdb's version includes in-frame clones alone and lacks a portion of them. Of tens of thousands of clones listed, 84% are singletons. Looked up from germline, CDR1 is SEHNR and CDR2 is FQNEAQ (reference sequence). The CDR3 runs 10 residues. Trimming took off 11 bases at V and 7 bases at J, with 8 bases between the two ends. This receptor was obtained from a man aged 60 to 69 with acute or convalescent COVID-19. The specimen sequenced was peripheral blood. The chain links TRBV7-9 to TRBJ2-2; no clear D. CDR3 bases: TGTGCCCCTAGTGGCGGGGAGCTGTTTTTT. Encoded protein: CAPSGGELFF.